This T cell receptor beta chain was identified in a study of blood T cells in healthy people across ages. Next came a second PCR, run for roughly 6 to 11 cycles, which used a sample-barcoded 5' primer along with a J-beta primer mix. In TCRdb, the 5' RACE reads were re-called with MiXCR into one record per CDR3 protein. The profile shows about a million distinct CDR3 sequences, more than 30% of them singletons. The CDR3 extends over 14 amino acids. V was shortened by 2 bases and J by 3 bases, with 10 bases between the two germline ends. The germline V gene has CDR1 MNHNY and CDR2 SVGAGI (reference sequence).

Sequencing used blood. The TCR was taken from a young man in good health. This chain connects TRBV6-6 to TRBJ2-5; maybe TRBD1 (5 bases). The CDR3 is CASSYASREETQYF. The CDR3 DNA is TGTGCCAGCAGTTACGCGAGCAGGGAAGAGACCCAGTACTTC.